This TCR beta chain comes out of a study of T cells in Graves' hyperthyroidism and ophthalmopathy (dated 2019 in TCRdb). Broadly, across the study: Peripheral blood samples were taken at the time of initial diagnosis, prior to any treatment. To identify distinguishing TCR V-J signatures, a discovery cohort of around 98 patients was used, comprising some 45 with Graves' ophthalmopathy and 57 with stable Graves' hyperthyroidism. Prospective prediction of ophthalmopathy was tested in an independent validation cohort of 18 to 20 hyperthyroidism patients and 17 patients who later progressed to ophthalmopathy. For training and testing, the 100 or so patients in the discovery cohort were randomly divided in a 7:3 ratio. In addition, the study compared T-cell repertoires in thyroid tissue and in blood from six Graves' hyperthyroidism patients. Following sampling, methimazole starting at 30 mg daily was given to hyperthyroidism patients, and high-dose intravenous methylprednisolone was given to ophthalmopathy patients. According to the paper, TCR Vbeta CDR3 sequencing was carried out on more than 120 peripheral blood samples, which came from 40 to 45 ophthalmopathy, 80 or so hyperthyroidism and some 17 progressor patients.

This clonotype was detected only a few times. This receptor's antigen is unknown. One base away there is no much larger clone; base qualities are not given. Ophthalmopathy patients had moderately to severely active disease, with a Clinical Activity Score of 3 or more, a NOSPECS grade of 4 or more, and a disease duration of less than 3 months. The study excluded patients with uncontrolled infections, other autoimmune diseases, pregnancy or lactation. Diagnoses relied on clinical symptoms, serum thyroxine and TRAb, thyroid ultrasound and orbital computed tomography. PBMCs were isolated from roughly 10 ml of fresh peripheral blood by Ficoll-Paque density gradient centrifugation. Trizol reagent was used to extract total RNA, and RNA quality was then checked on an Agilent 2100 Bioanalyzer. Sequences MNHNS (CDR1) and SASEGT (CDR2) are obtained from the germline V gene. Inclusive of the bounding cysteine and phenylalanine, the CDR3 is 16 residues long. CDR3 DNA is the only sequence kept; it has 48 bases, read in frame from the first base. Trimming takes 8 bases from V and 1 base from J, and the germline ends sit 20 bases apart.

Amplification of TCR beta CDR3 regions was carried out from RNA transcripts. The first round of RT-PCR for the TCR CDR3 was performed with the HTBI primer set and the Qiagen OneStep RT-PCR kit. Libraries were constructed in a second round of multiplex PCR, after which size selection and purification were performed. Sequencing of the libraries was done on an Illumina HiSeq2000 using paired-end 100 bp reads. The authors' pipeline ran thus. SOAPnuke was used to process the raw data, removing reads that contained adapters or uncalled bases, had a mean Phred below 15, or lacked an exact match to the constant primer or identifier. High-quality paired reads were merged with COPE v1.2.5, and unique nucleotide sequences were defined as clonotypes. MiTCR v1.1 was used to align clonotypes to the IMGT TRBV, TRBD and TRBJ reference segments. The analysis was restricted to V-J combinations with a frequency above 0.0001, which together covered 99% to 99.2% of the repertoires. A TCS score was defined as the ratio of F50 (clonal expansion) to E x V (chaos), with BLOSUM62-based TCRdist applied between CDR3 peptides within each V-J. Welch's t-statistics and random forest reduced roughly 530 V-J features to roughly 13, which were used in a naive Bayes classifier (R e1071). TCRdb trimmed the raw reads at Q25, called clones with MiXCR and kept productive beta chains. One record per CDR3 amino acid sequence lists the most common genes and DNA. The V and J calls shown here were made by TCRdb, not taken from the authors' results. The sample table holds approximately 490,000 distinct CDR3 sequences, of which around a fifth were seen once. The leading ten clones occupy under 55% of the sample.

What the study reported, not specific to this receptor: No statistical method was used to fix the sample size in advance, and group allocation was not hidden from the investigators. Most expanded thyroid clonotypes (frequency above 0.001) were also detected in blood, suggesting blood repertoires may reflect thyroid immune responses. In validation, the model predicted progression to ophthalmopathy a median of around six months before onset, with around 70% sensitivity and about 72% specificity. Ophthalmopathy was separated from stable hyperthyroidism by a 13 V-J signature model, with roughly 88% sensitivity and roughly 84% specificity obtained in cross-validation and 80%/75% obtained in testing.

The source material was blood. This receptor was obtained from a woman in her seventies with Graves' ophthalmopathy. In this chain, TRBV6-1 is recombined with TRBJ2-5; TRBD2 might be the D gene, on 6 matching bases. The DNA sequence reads TGTGCCAGCCATTTGGCGGGGCTAGCCGTCCAAGAGACCCAGTACTTC. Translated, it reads CASHLAGLAVQETQYF.